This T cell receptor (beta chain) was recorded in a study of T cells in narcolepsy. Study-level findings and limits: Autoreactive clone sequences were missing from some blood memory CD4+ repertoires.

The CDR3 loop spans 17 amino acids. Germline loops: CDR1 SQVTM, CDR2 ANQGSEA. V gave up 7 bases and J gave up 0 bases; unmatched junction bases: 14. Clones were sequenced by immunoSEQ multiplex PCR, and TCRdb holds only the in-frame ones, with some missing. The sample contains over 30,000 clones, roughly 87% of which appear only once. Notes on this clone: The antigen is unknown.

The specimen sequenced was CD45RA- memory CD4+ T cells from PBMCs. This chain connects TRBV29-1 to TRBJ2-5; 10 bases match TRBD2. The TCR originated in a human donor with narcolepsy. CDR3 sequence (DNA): TGCAGCGCCACCTCCCTAGCGGGGGTAAAGTACCAAGAGACCCAGTACTTC. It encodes CSATSLAGVKYQETQYF.